The clone carrying this TCR beta chain was observed a single time. The record originates from a study of cytomegalovirus exposure and HLA in healthy donors. Looked up from germline, CDR1 is SGHRS and CDR2 is YFSETQ. This CDR3 spans 15 amino acids. V gave up 2 bases and J gave up 8 bases; unmatched junction bases: 6. The PCR contained 60 Vbeta and 13 Jbeta primers. Assay used: immunoSEQ multiplex PCR; TCRdb lists only in-frame clones, some missing. The repertoire has 150,000 to 180,000 clones, approximately 75% of them found once; the top ten carry about 2.7%. V is TRBV5-1 and J is TRBJ1-4; 10 nucleotides agree with TRBD1. The sample comprised PBMCs. The clonotype comes from a man between 18 and 29 years old in good health and CMV-seronegative. The CDR3 loop reads CASSLDRGLGEKLFF. CDR3 nucleotide sequence: TGCGCCAGCAGCTTAGACAGGGGGCTCGGGGAAAAACTGTTTTTT.